This TCR beta chain is drawn from a study of human T cells and chemical hapten exposure. Study-level information: Slight volume differences across pooled libraries mainly accounted for varying per-sample TCR yields. Findings and limits, study-wide: Expanded TCRs made up significantly more big CDR3 similarity clusters than controls did.

Concerning this clonotype itself: Its antigen remains unknown.

Individual cDNA molecules (in the library) carried attached unique molecular identifiers. Each CDR3 protein is one row after TCRdb ran MiXCR on the RACE reads. The sample holds around 200,000 distinct CDR3 sequences; approximately 29% are singletons and the top ten take about 2.8%. Noted time point: pre-sensitization, week 0. Described treatment: therapeutic diphenylcyclopropenone sensitization with weekly scalp DPC. The CDR3 extends over 14 amino acids. Trimming shortened V by 7 bases and J by 4 bases, and 16 bases separated the two germline ends. Germline assignment: CDR1 SQVTM and CDR2 ANQGSEA. This material consisted of whole blood, taken in connection with sensitization to the hapten diphenylcyclopropenone (DPC). The chain employs TRBV29-1 and TRBJ2-2, with D possibly being TRBD1 or TRBD2 (5 bases each). The source of this sequence is a woman under 40 with alopecia areata. Some clones in this sample may be carry-over from other donors' samples. In DNA, the CDR3 is TGCAGCGCGGGACGAGGAGTTTCCACCGGGGAGCTGTTTTTT. Translated: CSAGRGVSTGELFF.